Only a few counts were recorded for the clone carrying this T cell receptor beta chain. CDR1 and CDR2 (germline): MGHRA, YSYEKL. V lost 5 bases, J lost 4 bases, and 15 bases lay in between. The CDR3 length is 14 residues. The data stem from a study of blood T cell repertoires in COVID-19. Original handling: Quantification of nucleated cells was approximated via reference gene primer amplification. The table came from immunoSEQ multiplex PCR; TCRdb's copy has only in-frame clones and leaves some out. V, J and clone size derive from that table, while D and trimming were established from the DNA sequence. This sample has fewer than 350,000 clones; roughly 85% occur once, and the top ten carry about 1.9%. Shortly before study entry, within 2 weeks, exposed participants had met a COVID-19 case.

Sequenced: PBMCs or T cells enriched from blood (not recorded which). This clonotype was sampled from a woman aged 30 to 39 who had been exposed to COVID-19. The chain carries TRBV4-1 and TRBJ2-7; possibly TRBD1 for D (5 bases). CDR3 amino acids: CASSFRDTIYEQYF. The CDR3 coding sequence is TGCGCCAGCAGCTTCAGGGATACTATTTACGAGCAGTACTTC.